Listed below are T cell receptor beta chains from one sample, sequenced in a study of Tregs in tolerant kidney transplant recipients. Assay used: immunoSEQ multiplex PCR; TCRdb lists only in-frame clones, some missing. The sample includes 100,000 to 150,000 clones, roughly 92% of them seen just once. Sequencing used CD4+ T cells from blood. The origin of the receptors is a human donor in good health. CDR3s leave out the opening cysteine and the closing phenylalanine or tryptophan. Expanded clones get a size class; other rows say once, few or many, or leave the size out.

.	TRBV5-1	TRBJ2-3	ASSLVGRGKDTQY
.	TRBV2	TRBJ1-3	ASSPAGSGNTIY
.	TRBV7-8	TRBJ1-5	ASSLGGTVGLNQPQH
.	TRBV6-5	TRBJ2-7	ASSRPGLDYEQY
.	TRBV2	TRBJ2-1	ASSERGNEQF
.	TRBV10-2	TRBJ1-1	ASSRTLRDTEAF
.	TRBV18	TRBJ2-5	ASSPLQGLLDGATQY
.	TRBV5-1	TRBJ2-2	ASGTGTSLTGELF
.	TRBV9	TRBJ1-5	ASSVVPGASGESPQH
.	TRBV30	TRBJ2-5	AWSPPTYQETQY
.	TRBV27	TRBJ2-5	ASRRTSGRQETQY
.	TRBV25-1	TRBJ1-4	ASSEYWDGTANEKLF
once	TRBV5-1	TRBJ2-3	ATNPGTFTDTQY
.	TRBV27	TRBJ2-5	ASSWGPTETQY
.	TRBV20-1	TRBJ2-1	SAFELKEQF
.	TRBV2	TRBJ1-4	ASNELGRFNEKLF
.	TRBV7-3	TRBJ2-3	ASSLRSSGVQY